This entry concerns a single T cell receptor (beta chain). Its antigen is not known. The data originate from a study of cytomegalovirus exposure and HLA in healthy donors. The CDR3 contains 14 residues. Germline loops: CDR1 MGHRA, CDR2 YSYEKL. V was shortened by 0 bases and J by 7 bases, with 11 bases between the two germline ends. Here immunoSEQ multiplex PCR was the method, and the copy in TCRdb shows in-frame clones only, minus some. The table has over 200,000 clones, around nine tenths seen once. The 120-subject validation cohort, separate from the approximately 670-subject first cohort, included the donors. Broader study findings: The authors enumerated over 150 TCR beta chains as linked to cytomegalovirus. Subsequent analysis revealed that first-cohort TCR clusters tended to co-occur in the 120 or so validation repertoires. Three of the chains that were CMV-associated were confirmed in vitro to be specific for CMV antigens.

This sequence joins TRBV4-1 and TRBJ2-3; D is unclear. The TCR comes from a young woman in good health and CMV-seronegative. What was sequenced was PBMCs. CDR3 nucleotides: TGCGCCAGCAGCCAAGATAGGAGCGTGAATACGCAGTATTTT. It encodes CASSQDRSVNTQYF.